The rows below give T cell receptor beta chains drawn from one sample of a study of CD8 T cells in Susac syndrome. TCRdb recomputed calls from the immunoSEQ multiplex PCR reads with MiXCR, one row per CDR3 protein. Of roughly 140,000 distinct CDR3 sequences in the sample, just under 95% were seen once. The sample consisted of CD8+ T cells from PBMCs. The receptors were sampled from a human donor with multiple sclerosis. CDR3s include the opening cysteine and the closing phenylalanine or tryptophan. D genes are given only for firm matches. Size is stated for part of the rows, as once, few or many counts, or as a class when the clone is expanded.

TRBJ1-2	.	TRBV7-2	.	CASSSDVRAVDGYTF	TGTGCCAGCAGCTCGGACGTGCGAGCGGTGGATGGCTACACCTTC
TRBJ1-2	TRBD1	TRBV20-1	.	CSARVDLQGRGSYTF	TGCAGTGCTAGAGTGGACCTACAGGGGCGGGGGAGCTACACCTTC
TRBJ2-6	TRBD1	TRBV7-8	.	CASSYQDRGRMSGANVLTF	TGTGCCAGCAGCTACCAGGACAGGGGGCGAATGTCTGGGGCCAACGTCCTGACTTTC
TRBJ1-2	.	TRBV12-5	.	CASGLGQILRHGGYTF	TGTGCTAGTGGTTTGGGACAGATATTACGGCATGGCGGCTACACCTTC
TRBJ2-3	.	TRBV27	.	CASSSGRRSDTQYF	TGTGCCAGCAGTTCCGGTAGGAGGTCAGATACGCAGTATTTT
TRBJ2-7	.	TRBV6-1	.	CASSEASGTAYEQYF	TGTGCCAGCAGTGAAGCGTCAGGGACCGCCTACGAGCAGTACTTC
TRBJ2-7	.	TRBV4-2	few	CASSQETGGVSYEQYF	TGTGCCAGCAGCCAAGAAACCGGGGGCGTATCCTACGAGCAGTACTTC
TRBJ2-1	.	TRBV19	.	CASRARGDSSYNEQFF	TGTGCCAGTAGGGCGAGGGGGGACAGCTCCTACAATGAGCAGTTCTTC
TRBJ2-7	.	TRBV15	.	CATSLRDKFSYEQYF	TGTGCCACCAGCCTCCGGGACAAGTTCTCCTACGAGCAGTACTTC
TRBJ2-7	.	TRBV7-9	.	CASSSPGGLSYEQYF	TGTGCCAGCAGCTCCCCCGGGGGCCTATCCTACGAGCAGTACTTC
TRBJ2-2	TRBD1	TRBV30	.	CAWNSGQGAGELFF	TGTGCCTGGAATAGTGGACAGGGGGCCGGGGAGCTGTTTTTT
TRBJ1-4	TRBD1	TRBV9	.	CASSVGGQDEKLFF	TGTGCCAGCAGCGTAGGGGGACAGGATGAAAAACTGTTTTTT
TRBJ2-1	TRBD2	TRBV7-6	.	CASSLRTSGDALDNEQFF	TGTGCCAGCAGCTTACGGACTAGCGGGGATGCCCTAGACAATGAGCAGTTCTTC
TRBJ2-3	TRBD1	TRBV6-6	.	CASIPGQGGSADTQYF	TGTGCCAGCATCCCGGGACAGGGCGGTTCGGCAGATACGCAGTATTTT
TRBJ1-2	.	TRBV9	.	CASSSSNPGTSPKYGYTF	TGTGCCAGCAGCTCAAGCAATCCGGGGACAAGCCCTAAGTATGGCTACACCTTC
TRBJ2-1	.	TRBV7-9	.	CASSDTGIPYNEQFF	TGTGCCAGCAGCGATACAGGGATTCCCTACAATGAGCAGTTCTTC
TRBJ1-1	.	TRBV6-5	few	CASSYMGDTEAFF	TGTGCCAGCAGTTACATGGGTGACACTGAAGCTTTCTTT
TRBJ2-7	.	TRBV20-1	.	CSARDFRGEMSYEQYF	TGCAGTGCTAGAGATTTCAGGGGCGAGATGTCCTACGAGCAGTACTTC
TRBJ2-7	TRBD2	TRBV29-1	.	CSVEARLETSGSYEQYF	TGCAGCGTTGAAGCGAGGTTAGAGACTAGCGGATCCTACGAGCAGTACTTC
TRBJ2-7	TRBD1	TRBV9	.	CASSDGQGRHEQYF	TGTGCCAGCAGCGACGGACAGGGACGGCACGAGCAGTACTTC
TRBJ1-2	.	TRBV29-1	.	CSASAATRNGYTF	TGCAGCGCCTCTGCGGCTACTCGGAATGGCTACACCTTC
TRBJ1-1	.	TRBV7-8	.	CASSLGPGSITEAFF	TGTGCCAGCAGCTTAGGACCAGGGTCAATTACTGAAGCTTTCTTT
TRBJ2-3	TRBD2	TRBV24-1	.	CATSDRRELTDTQYF	TGTGCCACCAGTGATAGGCGGGAGCTCACAGATACGCAGTATTTT
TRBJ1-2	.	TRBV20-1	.	CSARGEANYGYTF	TGCAGTGCTAGAGGAGAAGCTAACTATGGCTACACCTTC
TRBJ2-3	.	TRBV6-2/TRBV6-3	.	CASSRVHFTDTQYF	TGTGCCAGCAGCCGCGTTCATTTCACAGATACGCAGTATTTT
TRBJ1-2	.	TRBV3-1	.	CASSQEQVGYGYTF	TGTGCCAGCAGCCAGGAACAGGTTGGCTATGGCTACACCTTC
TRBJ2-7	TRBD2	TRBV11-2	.	CASSRTSGGLYEQYF	TGTGCCAGCAGCCGAACTAGCGGGGGCCTCTACGAGCAGTACTTC
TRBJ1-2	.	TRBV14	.	CASSQGNRGANYGYTF	TGTGCCAGCAGCCAAGGCAATCGGGGGGCTAACTATGGCTACACCTTC
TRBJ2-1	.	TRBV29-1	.	CSVPGQRFNEQFF	TGCAGCGTTCCGGGGCAAAGATTCAATGAGCAGTTCTTC
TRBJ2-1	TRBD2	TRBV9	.	CASSVDLRGGLSSYNEQFF	TGTGCCAGCAGCGTAGACTTGCGGGGGGGCCTGAGCTCCTACAATGAGCAGTTCTTC
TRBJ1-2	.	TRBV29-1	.	CSVPGARGYTF	TGCAGCGTCCCGGGAGCCCGAGGCTACACCTTC
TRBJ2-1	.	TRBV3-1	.	CASSQDGSYGDEQFF	TGTGCCAGCAGCCAAGATGGAAGCTATGGAGATGAGCAGTTCTTC
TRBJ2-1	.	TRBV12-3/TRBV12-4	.	CASRPTGRNEQFF	TGTGCCAGCAGACCCACAGGTCGTAATGAGCAGTTCTTC
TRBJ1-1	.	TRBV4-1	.	CASSQDFPLNTEAFF	TGCGCCAGCAGCCAAGATTTCCCTTTGAACACTGAAGCTTTCTTT
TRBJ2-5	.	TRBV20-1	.	CSARDLETVGTQYF	TGCAGTGCTAGAGATTTGGAAACGGTTGGGACCCAGTACTTC
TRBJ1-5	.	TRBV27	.	CASSSGRGNQPQHF	TGTGCCAGCAGTTCCGGACGAGGCAATCAGCCCCAGCATTTT
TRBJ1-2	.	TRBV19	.	CASSIGDGVYGYTF	TGTGCCAGTAGTATTGGGGACGGAGTGTATGGCTACACCTTC
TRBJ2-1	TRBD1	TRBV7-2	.	CASSSGTGSSEQFF	TGTGCCAGCAGCTCCGGGACAGGGTCGAGTGAGCAGTTCTTC
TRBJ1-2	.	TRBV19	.	CASSASNTGFSGYTF	TGTGCCAGTAGTGCAAGCAATACAGGGTTCTCTGGCTACACCTTC
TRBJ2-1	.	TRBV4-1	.	CASSQDPGPTYNEQFF	TGCGCCAGCAGCCAAGATCCAGGGCCCACCTACAATGAGCAGTTCTTC
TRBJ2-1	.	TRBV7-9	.	CASSSKTHNEQFF	TGTGCCAGCAGCTCCAAGACACACAATGAGCAGTTCTTC
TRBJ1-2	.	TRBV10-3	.	CAISGATDGNYGYTF	TGTGCCATCAGTGGGGCGACGGATGGTAACTATGGCTACACCTTC
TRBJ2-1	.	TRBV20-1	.	CSARSTYSRDNEQFF	TGCAGTGCTCGGTCTACATATTCCCGGGACAATGAGCAGTTCTTC
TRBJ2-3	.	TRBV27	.	CASSSGPDTQYF	TGTGCCAGCAGTTCAGGGCCAGATACGCAGTATTTT
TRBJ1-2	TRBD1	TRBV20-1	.	CSARDPGTGGSLYGYTF	TGCAGTGCTAGAGACCCCGGGACAGGGGGCTCCCTCTATGGCTACACCTTC
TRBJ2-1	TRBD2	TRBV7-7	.	CASSPGLGGTNEQFF	TGTGCCAGCAGTCCCGGTTTGGGGGGGACCAATGAGCAGTTCTTC